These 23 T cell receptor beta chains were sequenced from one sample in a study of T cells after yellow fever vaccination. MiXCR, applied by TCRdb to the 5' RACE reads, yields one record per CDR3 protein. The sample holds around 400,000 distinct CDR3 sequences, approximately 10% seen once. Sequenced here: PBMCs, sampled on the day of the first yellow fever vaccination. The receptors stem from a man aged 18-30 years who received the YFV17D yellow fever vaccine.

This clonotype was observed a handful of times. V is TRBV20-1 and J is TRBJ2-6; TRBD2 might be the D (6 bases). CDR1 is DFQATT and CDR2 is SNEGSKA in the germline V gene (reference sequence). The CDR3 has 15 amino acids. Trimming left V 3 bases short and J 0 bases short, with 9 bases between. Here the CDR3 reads CSASHGGSGANVLTF. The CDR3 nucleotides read TGCAGTGCTAGTCACGGGGGCTCTGGGGCCAACGTCCTGACTTTC.

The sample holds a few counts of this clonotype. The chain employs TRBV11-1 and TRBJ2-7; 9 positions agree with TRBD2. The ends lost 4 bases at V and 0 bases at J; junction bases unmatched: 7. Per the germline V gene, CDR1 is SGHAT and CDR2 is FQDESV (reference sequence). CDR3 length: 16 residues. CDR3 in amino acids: CASSSTSGSYSYEQYV. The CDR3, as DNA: TGTGCCAGCAGCTCCACTAGCGGGTCTTACTCCTACGAGCAGTACGTC.

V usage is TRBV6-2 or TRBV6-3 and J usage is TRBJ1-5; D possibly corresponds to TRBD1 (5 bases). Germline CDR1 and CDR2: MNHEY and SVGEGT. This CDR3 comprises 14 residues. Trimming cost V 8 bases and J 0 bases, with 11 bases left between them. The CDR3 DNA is TGTGCCAGCGGTAGACAGAATAGCAATCAGCCCCAGCATTTT. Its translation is CASGRQNSNQPQHF.

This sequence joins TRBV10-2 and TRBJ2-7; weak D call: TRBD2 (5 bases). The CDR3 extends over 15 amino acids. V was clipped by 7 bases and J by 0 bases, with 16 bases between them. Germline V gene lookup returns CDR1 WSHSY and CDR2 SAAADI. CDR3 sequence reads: CASTPGLGSSYEQYV. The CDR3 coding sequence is TGCGCCAGCACCCCTGGTTTGGGGAGCTCCTACGAGCAGTACGTC.

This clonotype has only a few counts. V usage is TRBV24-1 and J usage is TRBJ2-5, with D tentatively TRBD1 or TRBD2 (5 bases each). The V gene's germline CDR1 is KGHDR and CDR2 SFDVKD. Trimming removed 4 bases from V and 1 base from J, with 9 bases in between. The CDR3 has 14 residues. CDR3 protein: CATSEEGPQETQYF. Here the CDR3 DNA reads TGTGCCACCAGTGAAGAGGGACCCCAAGAGACCCAGTACTTC.

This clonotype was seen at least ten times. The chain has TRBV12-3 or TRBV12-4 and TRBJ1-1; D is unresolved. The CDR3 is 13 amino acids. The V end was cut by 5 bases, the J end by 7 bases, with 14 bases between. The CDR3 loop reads CASSLYKGGEAFF. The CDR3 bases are TGTGCCAGCAGTCTATATAAGGGTGGTGAAGCTTTCTTT.

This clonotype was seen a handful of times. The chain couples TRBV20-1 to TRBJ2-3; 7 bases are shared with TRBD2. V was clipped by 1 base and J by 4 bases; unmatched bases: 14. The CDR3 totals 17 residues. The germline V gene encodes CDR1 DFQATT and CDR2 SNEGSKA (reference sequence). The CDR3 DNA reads TGCAGTGCTAGAGTTACGCAGCGGGGTACACCCCCAGATACGCAGTATTTT. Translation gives CSARVTQRGTPPDTQYF.

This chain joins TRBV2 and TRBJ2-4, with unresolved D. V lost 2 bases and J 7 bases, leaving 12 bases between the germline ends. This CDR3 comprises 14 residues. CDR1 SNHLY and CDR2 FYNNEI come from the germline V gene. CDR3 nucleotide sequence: TGTGCCAGCAGTGAAAGGTCCCGCCGGAACATTCAGTACTTC. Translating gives CASSERSRRNIQYF.

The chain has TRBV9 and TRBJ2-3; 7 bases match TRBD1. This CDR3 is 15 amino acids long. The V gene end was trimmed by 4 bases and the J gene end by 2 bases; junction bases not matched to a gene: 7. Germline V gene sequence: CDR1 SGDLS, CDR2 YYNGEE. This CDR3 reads CASSRGQVHTDTQYF. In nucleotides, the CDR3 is TGTGCCAGCAGCCGCGGACAGGTCCACACAGATACGCAGTATTTT.

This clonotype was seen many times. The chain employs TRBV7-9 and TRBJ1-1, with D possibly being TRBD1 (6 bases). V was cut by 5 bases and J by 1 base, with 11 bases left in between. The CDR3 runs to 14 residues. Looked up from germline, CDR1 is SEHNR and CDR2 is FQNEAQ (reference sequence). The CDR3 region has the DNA TGTGCCAGCAGCCGCGGGGGCAAGAACACTGAAGCTTTCTTT. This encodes CASSRGGKNTEAFF.

The CDR3 sequence: CASRWDRQYEQYV. CDR3 sequence (DNA): TGTGCCAGCAGGTGGGACAGACAATACGAGCAGTACGTC. The chain is built from TRBV6-6 and TRBJ2-7; TRBD1 aligns across 7 bases. There are 13 residues in the CDR3. The trim removed 6 bases at V and 4 bases at J, leaving 6 bases unmatched. CDR1 MNHNY and CDR2 SVGAGI come from the germline V gene (reference sequence).

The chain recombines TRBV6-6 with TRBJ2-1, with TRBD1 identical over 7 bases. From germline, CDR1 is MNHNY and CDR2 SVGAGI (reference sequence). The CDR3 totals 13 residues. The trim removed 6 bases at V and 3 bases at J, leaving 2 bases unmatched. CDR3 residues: CASRTGSYNEQFF. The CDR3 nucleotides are TGTGCCAGCAGGACAGGGAGCTACAATGAGCAGTTCTTC.

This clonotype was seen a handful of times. In nucleotides, the CDR3 is TGCGCCAGCAGCTTGACCGGGAACCTTTTTCAGCCCCAGCATTTT. Protein: CASSLTGNLFQPQHF. V gene TRBV5-1 combines with J gene TRBJ1-5, with no clear D. This CDR3 is 15 amino acids long. Germline CDR1 reads SGHRS; CDR2 reads YFSETQ. The V end lost 1 base, the J end lost 6 bases, and 14 bases lay between the germline ends.

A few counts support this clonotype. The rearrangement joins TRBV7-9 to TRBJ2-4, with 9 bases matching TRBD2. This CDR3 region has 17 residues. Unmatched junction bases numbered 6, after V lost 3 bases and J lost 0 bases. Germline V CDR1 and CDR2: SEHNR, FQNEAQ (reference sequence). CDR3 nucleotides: TGTGCCAGCAGCTTGGGGACTAGCTCTATAGCCAAAAACATTCAGTACTTC. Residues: CASSLGTSSIAKNIQYF.

CDR3: CAILRGETQYF. The CDR3 DNA follows: TGTGCCATCCTGAGGGGAGAGACCCAGTACTTC. The chain carries TRBV10-3 and TRBJ2-5; D possibly matches TRBD1 or TRBD2 (5 bases each). Germline-derived CDR1 and CDR2 are ENHRY and SYGVKD. This CDR3 has 11 residues. The V and J ends lost 8 bases and 4 bases respectively, with 8 bases between them.

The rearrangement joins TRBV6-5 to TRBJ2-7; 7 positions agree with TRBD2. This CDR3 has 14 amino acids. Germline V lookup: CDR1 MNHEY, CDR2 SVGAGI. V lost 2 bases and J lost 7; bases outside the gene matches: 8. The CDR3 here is CASSYTGQGGEQYF. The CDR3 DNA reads TGTGCCAGCAGTTACACGGGGCAGGGAGGGGAGCAGTACTTC.

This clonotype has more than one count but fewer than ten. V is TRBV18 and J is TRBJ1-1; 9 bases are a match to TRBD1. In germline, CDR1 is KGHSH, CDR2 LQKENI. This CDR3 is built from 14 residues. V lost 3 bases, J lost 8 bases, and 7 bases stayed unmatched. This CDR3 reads CASSPRQGEREAFF. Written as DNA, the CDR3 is TGTGCCAGCTCACCGCGACAGGGGGAAAGAGAAGCTTTCTTT.

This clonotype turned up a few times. The CDR3 DNA reads TGTGCCAGCAGCTTGGCTGGCACCTCCTCTACGCGCACAGATACGCAGTATTTT. Amino acids: CASSLAGTSSTRTDTQYF. J is TRBJ2-3 and V is TRBV5-5, with no clear D. Trimming cost V 0 bases and J 1 base, with 18 bases left between them. Germline V gene sequence: CDR1 SGHKS, CDR2 YYEKEE (reference sequence). This CDR3 has 18 amino acids.

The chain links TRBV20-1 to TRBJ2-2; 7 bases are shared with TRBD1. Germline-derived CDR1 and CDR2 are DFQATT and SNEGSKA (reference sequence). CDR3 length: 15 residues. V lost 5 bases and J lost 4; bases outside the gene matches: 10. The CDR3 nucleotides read TGCAGTGCTCCCGACAGGGAAACTATCACCGGGGAGCTGTTTTTT. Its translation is CSAPDRETITGELFF.

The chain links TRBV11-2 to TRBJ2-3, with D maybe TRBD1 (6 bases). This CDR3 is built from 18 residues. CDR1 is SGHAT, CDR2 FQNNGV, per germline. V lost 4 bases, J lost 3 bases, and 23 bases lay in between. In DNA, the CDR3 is TGTGCCAGCAGCTCTTGGGACACAGGAAGGGGTTCGACAGATACGCAGTATTTT. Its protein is CASSSWDTGRGSTDTQYF.

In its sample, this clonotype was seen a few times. CDR3 residues: CAISGGGRETQYF. Here the CDR3 DNA reads TGTGCCATCAGTGGGGGGGGACGAGAGACCCAGTACTTC. J is TRBJ2-5 and V is TRBV10-3; TRBD2 matches 7 bases. The CDR3 spans 13 residues. The J segment lost 4 bases and the V segment lost 4 bases, leaving 3 bases of the junction unmatched. Germline assignment: CDR1 ENHRY and CDR2 SYGVKD.

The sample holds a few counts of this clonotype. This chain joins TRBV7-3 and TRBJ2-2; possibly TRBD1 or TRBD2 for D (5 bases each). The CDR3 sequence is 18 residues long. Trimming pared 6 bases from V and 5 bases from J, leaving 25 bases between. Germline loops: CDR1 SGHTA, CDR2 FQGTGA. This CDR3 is CASSQMRQGVVATGELFF. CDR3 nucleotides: TGTGCCAGCAGTCAAATGCGCCAGGGAGTTGTGGCAACCGGGGAGCTGTTTTTT.

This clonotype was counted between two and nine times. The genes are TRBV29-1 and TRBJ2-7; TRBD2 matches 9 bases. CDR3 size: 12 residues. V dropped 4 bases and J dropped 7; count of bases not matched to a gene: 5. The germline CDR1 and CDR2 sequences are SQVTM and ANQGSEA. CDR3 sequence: CSVGSGGLEQYF. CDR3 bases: TGCAGCGTTGGAAGCGGGGGGTTAGAGCAGTACTTC.